These T cell receptor beta chains were read from a single sample in a study of T cells expressing NK-cell markers. After re-calling the 5' RACE reads, TCRdb lists one entry per CDR3 protein, DNA absent. Its table records roughly 430,000 distinct CDR3 sequences. The sequenced material came from blood T cells: a sorted CD56 or NKG2C T cell subset, CD4+ or CD8+ T cells, or bulk PBMC T cells (not recorded which). These receptors originate from a woman between 18 and 70 years old in good health. Both conserved end residues are part of each CDR3. The order of the fields is J gene, V gene, CDR3 protein.

J: TRBJ2-3
V: TRBV7-9
CDR3: CASSLSGMPDTQYF

J: TRBJ2-7
V: TRBV27
CDR3: CASSSAHLTSYEQYF

J: TRBJ2-1
V: TRBV4-3
CDR3: CASSQVPPWGGDEQFF

J: TRBJ2-1
V: TRBV7-2
CDR3: CASSLTSGSHNEQFF

J: TRBJ1-6
V: TRBV27
CDR3: CASSSLTPTDNSPLHF

J: TRBJ1-1
V: TRBV5-6
CDR3: CASSLRGTGVEAFF

J: TRBJ2-1
V: TRBV4-3
CDR3: CASSQGYPVNNEQFF

J: TRBJ1-1
V: TRBV5-1
CDR3: CASSQGIDTEAFF

J: TRBJ1-6
V: TRBV21-1
CDR3: CASSKESGTPEASSYNSPLHF

J: TRBJ1-5
V: TRBV12-3/TRBV12-4
CDR3: CASTANTGDQPQHF

J: TRBJ1-2
V: TRBV10-3
CDR3: CATWGPMDSGYYTF

J: TRBJ2-7
V: TRBV28
CDR3: CASSGNLEQYF

J: TRBJ1-5
V: TRBV18
CDR3: CASSHRGPHEPQHF